This passage covers 12 T cell receptor beta chains from one sample sequenced in a study of tumor-infiltrating lymphocytes in primary liver carcinoma. Co-extracting RNA and DNA was done with roughly 18-32 mg of unsorted bulk tissue as input. Priming with a constant-region primer yielded TCR beta cDNA from about 500 ng total RNA. Nested multiplex PCR, run for three rounds with slightly modified ARM-PCR, yielded TCR beta libraries. Rounds one and two of PCR, each of roughly 10 cycles, were primed with TRBV1-TRBV30 forward primers and a C-beta reverse primer. A single record per CDR3 protein comes from TCRdb applying MiXCR to the multiplex PCR reads. Here the sample spans roughly 80,000 distinct CDR3 sequences, roughly 72% being singletons. The specimen sequenced was tumor-adjacent normal liver tissue. The receptors here all came from a middle-aged man with primary liver carcinoma and hepatitis B virus infection.

V usage is TRBV13 and J usage is TRBJ2-7; 8 bases are shared with TRBD1. The CDR3 covers 15 residues. The germline V gene has CDR1 PRHDT and CDR2 FYEKMQ (reference sequence). V trimming: 7 bases; J trimming: 2 bases; junction bases outside the gene matches: 10. The chain's CDR3 is CASNPLLDRAYEQYF. DNA of the CDR3: TGTGCCAGCAACCCCCTACTGGACAGGGCCTACGAGCAGTACTTC.

Notes on this clonotype: A junction boundary mismatches the germline segment, possibly from a read error. The chain couples TRBV12-3 or TRBV12-4 to TRBJ2-1; D is uncertain. CDR3 size: 13 residues. This chain's CDR3 is CASSTTLGNVQFF. The CDR3 DNA reads TGTGCCAGCAGCACTACCCTGGGGAATGTGCAGTTCTTC.

For this clonotype: Since a much larger clone is just one base distant, this may be a read error. The chain joins TRBV11-2 to TRBJ1-2; D perhaps matches TRBD1 (5 bases). CDR3 length: 13 residues. Germline CDR1 SGHAT, CDR2 FQNNGV. The CDR3 sequence is CASTDSFNFGYTF. Written as DNA, the CDR3 is TGTGCCAGTACCGACAGCTTTAACTTTGGCTACACCTTC.

As concerns this clonotype: Mismatch with germline at one junction end may stem from a read error. The chain links TRBV5-4 to TRBJ2-1; D might be TRBD2 (5 bases). In germline, CDR1 is SGHNT, CDR2 YYREEE (reference sequence). The CDR3 is 16 amino acids. CDR3 nucleotide sequence: TGTACCAGCACACGAGGGCTAGCCGAATCCTACAATGAGCAGTTCTTC. It translates to CTSTRGLAESYNEQFF.

This clonotype occurred a few times. One end of the junction fails to match germline, which may point to a read error. The V and J genes are TRBV11-1 and TRBJ2-1, with TRBD2 matching over 9 bases. The CDR3 length is 18 residues. In germline, CDR1 is SGHAT, CDR2 FQDESV (reference sequence). As DNA, the CDR3 is TGTGCCAGCAGCTTATACCGCTCCGCGGGAGGGTCCTACGATGAGCAGTTCTTC. This sequence encodes CASSLYRSAGGSYDEQFF.

The chain links TRBV4-2 to TRBJ2-2, with TRBD2 matching over 9 bases. The CDR3 contains 17 residues. CDR1 and CDR2 from the germline V gene are LGHNA and YNFKEQ. The CDR3 spells CTGSQEIAGAGTGELFF. The CDR3 nucleotides are TGTACCGGCAGCCAAGAGATAGCGGGGGCGGGCACCGGGGAGCTGTTTTTT.

Remarks on this clonotype: At one of its ends the junction is not consistent with the germline gene, which may arise from a read error. In DNA form, the CDR3 reads TGTACCATATCTATGGTGGGGGGGAGAGCCAAAAACATTCAGCACTTC. Protein sequence: CTISMVGGRAKNIQHF. The chain joins TRBV4-2 to TRBJ2-4, with 7 bases aligning to TRBD2. The CDR3 runs to 16 residues. Germline V gene lookup returns CDR1 LGHNA and CDR2 YNFKEQ.

As regards this clonotype: An end of the junction differs from the germline gene, which may be a read error. This chain connects TRBV5-6 to TRBJ2-2; D gene uncertain. The CDR3 extends over 15 amino acids. Germline values: CDR1 SGHDT, CDR2 YYEEEE. CDR3 sequence reads: CASSFQGWKSGELFF. CDR3 sequence (DNA): TGTGCCAGTAGCTTTCAAGGTTGGAAATCCGGGGAGCTGTTTTTT.

This clonotype was found many times. One end of the junction fails to match germline, which may point to a read error. V and J are TRBV2 and TRBJ2-1; D is ambiguous. Germline V lookup: CDR1 SNHLY, CDR2 FYNNEI. The CDR3 length is 13 residues. The DNA for the CDR3 is TGTGCCAGCAAAAAGGGCTCCAACAATGAGCAGTTCTTC. Encoded protein: CASKKGSNNEQFF.

Comments on this clonotype: Lacking the conserved final phenylalanine or tryptophan, this CDR3 likely reflects a read error. This chain connects TRBV11-2 to TRBJ2-7, with 7 bases aligning to TRBD1. Germline V gene lookup returns CDR1 SGHAT and CDR2 FQNNGV. The CDR3 sequence is 16 residues long. CDR3 sequence: CASTLDRRQGAYEQYL. The CDR3 region has the DNA TGTGCCAGCACCTTAGATCGCAGACAGGGTGCCTACGAGCAGTACCTC.

In the case of this clonotype: This may be a read error, as it is one base from a much larger clone. V is TRBV12-3 or TRBV12-4 and J is TRBJ2-2; D is possibly TRBD2 (5 bases). The CDR3 runs 13 residues. The CDR3 region has the DNA TGTGCCAGCAAACAGTTTAACACCGGGAAGCTGTTTTTT. Protein: CASKQFNTGKLFF.

Note on this clonotype: Germline and junction disagree at one end, which may indicate a read error. The genes are TRBV11-2 and TRBJ2-2; 7 bases are shared with TRBD2. The V gene's germline CDR1 is SGHAT and CDR2 FQNNGV. The CDR3 is 16 residues long. The CDR3 coding sequence is TGTGCCAGCAGCGCTCCTGTGGTAGCGGGCACCGGGGACCTGCTTTTT. Amino acid sequence: CASSAPVVAGTGDLLF.